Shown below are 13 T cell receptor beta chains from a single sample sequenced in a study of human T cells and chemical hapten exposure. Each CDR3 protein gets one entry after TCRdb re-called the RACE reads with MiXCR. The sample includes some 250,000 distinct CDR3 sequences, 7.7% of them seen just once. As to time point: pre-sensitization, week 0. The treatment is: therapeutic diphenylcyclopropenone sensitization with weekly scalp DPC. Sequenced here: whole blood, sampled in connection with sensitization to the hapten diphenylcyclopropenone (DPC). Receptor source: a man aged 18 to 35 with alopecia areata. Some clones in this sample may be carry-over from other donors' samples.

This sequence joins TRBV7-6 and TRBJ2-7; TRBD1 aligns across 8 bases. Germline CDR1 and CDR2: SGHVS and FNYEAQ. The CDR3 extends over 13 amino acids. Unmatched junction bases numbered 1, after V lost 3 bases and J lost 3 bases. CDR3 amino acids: CASSFGQGYEQYF. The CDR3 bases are TGTGCCAGCAGCTTCGGACAGGGCTACGAGCAGTACTTC.

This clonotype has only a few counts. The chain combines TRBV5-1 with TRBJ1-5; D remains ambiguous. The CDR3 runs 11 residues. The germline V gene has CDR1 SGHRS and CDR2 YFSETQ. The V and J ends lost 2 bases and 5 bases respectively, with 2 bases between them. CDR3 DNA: TGCGCCAGCAGCTTTTATCAGCCCCAGCATTTT. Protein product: CASSFYQPQHF.

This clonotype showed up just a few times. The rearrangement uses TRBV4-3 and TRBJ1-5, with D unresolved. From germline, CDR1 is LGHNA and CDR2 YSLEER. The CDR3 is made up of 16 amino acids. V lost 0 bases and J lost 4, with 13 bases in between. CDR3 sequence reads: CASSQDWAAANQPQHF. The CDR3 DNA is TGCGCCAGCAGCCAAGATTGGGCAGCGGCTAATCAGCCCCAGCATTTT.

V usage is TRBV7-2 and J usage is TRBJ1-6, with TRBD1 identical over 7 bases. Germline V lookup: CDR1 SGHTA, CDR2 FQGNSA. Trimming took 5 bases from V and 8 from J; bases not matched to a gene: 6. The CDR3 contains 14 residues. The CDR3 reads CASSPRGLDSPLHF. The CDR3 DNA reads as TGTGCCAGCAGCCCCAGGGGGTTGGATTCACCCCTCCACTTT.

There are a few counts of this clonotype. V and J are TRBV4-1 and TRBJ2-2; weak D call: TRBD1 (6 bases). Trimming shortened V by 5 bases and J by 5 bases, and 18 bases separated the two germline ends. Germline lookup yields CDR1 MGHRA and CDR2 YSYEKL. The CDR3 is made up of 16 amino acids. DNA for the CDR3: TGCGCCAGCAGCGGACAAAGGCAGGGGAAGACCGGGGAGCTGTTTTTT. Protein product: CASSGQRQGKTGELFF.

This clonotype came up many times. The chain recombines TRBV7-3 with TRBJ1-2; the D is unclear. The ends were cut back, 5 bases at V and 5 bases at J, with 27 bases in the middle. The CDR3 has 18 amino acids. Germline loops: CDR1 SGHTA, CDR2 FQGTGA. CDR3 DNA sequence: TGTGCCAGCAGCCTCCCACCGGGGTCGGGCGATAGGTATTATGGCTACACCTTC. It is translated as CASSLPPGSGDRYYGYTF.

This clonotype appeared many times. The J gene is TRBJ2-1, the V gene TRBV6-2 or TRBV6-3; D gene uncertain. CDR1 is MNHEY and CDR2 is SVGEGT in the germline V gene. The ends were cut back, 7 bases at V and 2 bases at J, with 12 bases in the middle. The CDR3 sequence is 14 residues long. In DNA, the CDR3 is TGTGCCAGCACCGAGCTGGGCACCTACAATGAGCAGTTCTTC. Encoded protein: CASTELGTYNEQFF.

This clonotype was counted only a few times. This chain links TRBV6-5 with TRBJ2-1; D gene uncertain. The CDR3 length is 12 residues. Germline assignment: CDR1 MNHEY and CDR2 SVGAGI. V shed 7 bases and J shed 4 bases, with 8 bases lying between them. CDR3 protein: CASKSRYNEQFF. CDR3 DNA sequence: TGTGCCAGCAAATCCAGATACAATGAGCAGTTCTTC.

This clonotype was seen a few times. The CDR3: CASSEAYSNQPQHF. As DNA, the CDR3 is TGTGCCAGCAGTGAGGCTTATAGCAATCAGCCCCAGCATTTT. The chain combines TRBV2 with TRBJ1-5; no clear D gene. CDR3 size: 14 residues. CDR1 and CDR2 (germline): SNHLY, FYNNEI. V shed 3 bases and J shed 0 bases, with 6 bases lying between them. Looking up the rest from reference TRBV2 and TRBJ1-5 gives the full variable domain: EPEVTQTPSHQVTQMGQEVILRCVPISNHLYFYWYRQILGQKVEFLVSFYNNEISEKSEIFDDQFSVERPDGSNFTLKIRSTKLEDSAMYFCASSEAYSNQPQHFGDGTRLSIL.

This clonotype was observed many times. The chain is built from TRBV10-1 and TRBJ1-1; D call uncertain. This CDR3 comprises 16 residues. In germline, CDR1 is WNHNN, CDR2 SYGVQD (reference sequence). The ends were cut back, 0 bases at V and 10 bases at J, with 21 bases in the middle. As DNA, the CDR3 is TGCGCCAGCAGTGAGTCGAATGCCAGGCGCCTGGAGGGAGCTTTCTTT. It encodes CASSESNARRLEGAFF.

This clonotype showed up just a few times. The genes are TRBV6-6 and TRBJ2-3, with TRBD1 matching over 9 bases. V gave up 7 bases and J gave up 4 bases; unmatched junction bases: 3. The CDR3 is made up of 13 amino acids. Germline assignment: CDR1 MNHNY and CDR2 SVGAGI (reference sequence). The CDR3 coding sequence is TGTGCCAGCACCGGGACAGGGTCAGATACGCAGTATTTT. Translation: CASTGTGSDTQYF.

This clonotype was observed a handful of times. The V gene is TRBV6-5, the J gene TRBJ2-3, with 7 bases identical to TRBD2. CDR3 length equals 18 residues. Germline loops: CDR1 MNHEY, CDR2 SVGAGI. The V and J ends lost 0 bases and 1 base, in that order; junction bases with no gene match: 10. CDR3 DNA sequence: TGTGCCAGCAGTTACTCCGGTCCGCCCAGCGGGGGCACAGATACGCAGTATTTT. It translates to CASSYSGPPSGGTDTQYF.

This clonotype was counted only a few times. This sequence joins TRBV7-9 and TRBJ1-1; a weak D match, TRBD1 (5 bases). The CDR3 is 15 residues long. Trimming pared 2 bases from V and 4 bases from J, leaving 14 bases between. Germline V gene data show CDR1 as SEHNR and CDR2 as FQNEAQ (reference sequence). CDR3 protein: CASSLNNQGATEAFF. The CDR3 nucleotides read TGTGCCAGCAGCTTAAATAATCAGGGAGCCACTGAAGCTTTCTTT.